The 10 T cell receptor beta chains in this list originate from one sample, sequenced in a study of T cell responses to AZD1222 COVID-19 vaccine. Sequencing was performed with immunoSEQ multiplex PCR; in TCRdb, only in-frame clones are kept and a portion is missing. The repertoire consists of 110,000 to 150,000 clones, with 93% occurring once and the leading ten covering about 12%. This specimen was peripheral blood, taken after recovery from COVID-19. The origin of the receptors is an adult who had recovered from COVID-19.

The chain carries TRBV11-3 and TRBJ2-7; unclear D gene. Germline V CDR1 and CDR2: SGHNT, YENEEA. Deletions cut 1 base from V and 6 bases from J, with 25 bases between. This CDR3 contains 18 residues. CDR3 residues: CASSLVPPGHPKIREQYF. CDR3 sequence (DNA): TGTGCCAGCAGCTTAGTTCCCCCTGGTCATCCAAAGATACGCGAGCAGTACTTC.

The chain couples TRBV5-4 to TRBJ2-1, with a possible D match to TRBD1 (5 bases). The germline gives CDR1 SGHNT, CDR2 YYREEE (reference sequence). The CDR3 length is 14 residues. V was cut by 2 bases and J by 3 bases, with 9 bases left in between. The CDR3 protein is CASSLDSYYNEQFF. For the CDR3, the DNA is TGTGCCAGCAGCTTAGACAGCTACTACAATGAGCAGTTCTTC.

This chain links TRBV6-5 with TRBJ2-7, with 9 bases fitting TRBD2. V shed 4 bases and J 3 bases; nucleotides not matched to a gene: 7. Germline V lookup: CDR1 MNHEY, CDR2 SVGAGI. There are 15 residues in the CDR3. In nucleotides, the CDR3 is TGTGCCAGCAGTTTGATTGGGACTAGCCACTACGAGCAGTACTTC. Amino acids: CASSLIGTSHYEQYF.

The rearrangement joins TRBV5-1 to TRBJ2-3; 10 bases match TRBD1. Germline CDR1 SGHRS, CDR2 YFSETQ. This CDR3 is 18 amino acids long. Trimming took 0 bases from V and 1 from J; bases not matched to a gene: 8. CDR3 bases: TGCGCCAGCAGCTTGGCCTCAGCCGGGACAGGGGGCACAGATACGCAGTATTTT. Its protein is CASSLASAGTGGTDTQYF.

The chain joins TRBV25-1 to TRBJ2-7; D ambiguous. This CDR3 is 13 amino acids long. Trimming removed 3 bases at V and 5 bases at J, with 11 bases between. From germline, CDR1 is MGHDK and CDR2 SYGVNS. The DNA of the CDR3 is TGTGCCAGCAGTGACGCCCGATGGGACGAGCAGTACTTC. It yields the protein CASSDARWDEQYF.

This clone appeared a few times. This sequence joins TRBV3-1 (or the pseudogene TRBV3-2) and TRBJ2-7; TRBD2 matches at 14 bases. Germline CDR1 reads LGHDT; CDR2 reads YNNKEL (reference sequence). CDR3 length equals 15 residues. Losses at the gene ends were 4 bases for V and 6 bases for J; bases not matched to a gene: 5. The CDR3 here is CASSLGLAGGIEQYF. DNA for the CDR3: TGTGCCAGCAGCCTCGGACTAGCGGGAGGCATCGAGCAGTACTTC.

The V gene is TRBV7-2, the J gene TRBJ1-3; 9 positions agree with TRBD1. The CDR3 extends over 15 amino acids. Germline loops: CDR1 SGHTA, CDR2 FQGNSA. The V and J ends lost 3 bases and 4 bases, in that order; junction bases with no gene match: 4. CDR3 DNA: TGTGCCAGCAGCTTCGGACAGGGGAGGGGAAACACCATATATTTT. Its protein product is CASSFGQGRGNTIYF.

The CDR3: CAISESWAGQGGHGYTF. DNA of the CDR3: TGTGCCATCAGTGAGTCTTGGGCGGGACAGGGAGGCCATGGCTACACCTTC. The chain has TRBV10-3 and TRBJ1-2; 9 positions match TRBD1. J lost 6 bases, V lost 0 bases, and 11 bases had no gene match. The germline CDR1 and CDR2 sequences are ENHRY and SYGVKD. This CDR3 is built from 17 residues.

The chain links TRBV19 to TRBJ2-3; tentative D call: TRBD1 (6 bases). The V end was cut by 7 bases, the J end by 7 bases, with 18 bases between. CDR1 is LNHDA, CDR2 SQIVND, per germline (reference sequence). The CDR3 runs to 14 residues. The CDR3 reads CASMTGPPYHTQYF. The CDR3 DNA reads TGTGCCAGTATGACAGGACCTCCCTATCATACGCAGTATTTT.

CDR3: CASSPMTGLSYNEQFF. The CDR3 bases are TGCGCCAGCAGCCCGATGACAGGCCTCTCCTACAATGAGCAGTTCTTC. The chain links TRBV5-1 to TRBJ2-1; tentative D call: TRBD1 (6 bases). In germline, CDR1 is SGHRS, CDR2 YFSETQ. This CDR3 comprises 16 residues. V shed 4 bases and J shed 0 bases, with 14 bases lying between them. Full variable domain (rest looked up from reference TRBV5-1 and TRBJ2-1): KAGVTQTPRYLIKTRGQQVTLSCSPISGHRSVSWYQQTPGQGLQFLFEYFSETQRNKGNFPGRFSGRQFSNSRSEMNVSTLELGDSALYLCASSPMTGLSYNEQFFGPGTRLTVL.